Below, 24 T cell receptor beta chains from the same sample are listed, as sequenced in a study of identical twins. TCRdb called the 5' RACE reads again in MiXCR, with one record for every CDR3 protein. The sample records around 1.7 million distinct CDR3 sequences, about 32% being singletons. Material for sequencing was cord blood. The receptors were gathered from a newborn girl in good health.

This clonotype has a count of ten or more. The J gene is TRBJ1-5, the V gene TRBV7-2; D might be TRBD1 (6 bases). Germline V lookup: CDR1 SGHTA, CDR2 FQGNSA. The V gene lost 2 bases and the J gene lost 5 bases, with 7 bases spanning the gap. The CDR3 contains 13 residues. For the CDR3, the DNA is TGTGCCAGCAGCTTAACAGGGTATCAGCCCCAGCATTTT. Translation: CASSLTGYQPQHF. Full variable domain (remainder filled in from reference TRBV7-2 and TRBJ1-5): GAGVSQSPSNKVTEKGKDVELRCDPISGHTALYWYRQSLGQGLEFLIYFQGNSAPDKSGLPSDRFSAERTGGSVSTLTIQRTQQEDSAVYLCASSLTGYQPQHFGDGTRLSIL.

V and J are TRBV7-9 and TRBJ1-6, with unresolved D. Germline lookup yields CDR1 SEHNR and CDR2 FQNEAQ (reference sequence). V lost 1 base, J lost 10 bases, and 8 bases lay in between. This CDR3 spans 13 amino acids. CDR3: CASSLDWGSPLHF. The DNA for the CDR3 is TGTGCCAGCAGCTTAGACTGGGGATCACCCCTCCACTTT.

A word on this clonotype: A much bigger clone sits one base away, suggesting this may be a read error. J is TRBJ1-1 and V is TRBV29-1; D remains unclear. Germline loops: CDR1 SQVTM, CDR2 ANQGSEA. The CDR3 runs to 10 residues. The V end lost 7 bases, the J end lost 3 bases, and 6 bases lay between the germline ends. The CDR3: CSAGDTEAFF. The CDR3 DNA follows: TGCAGCGCTGGGGACACTGAAGCTTTCTTT.

This clonotype was picked up a small number of times. The chain carries TRBV28 and TRBJ2-1, with D maybe TRBD2 (7 bases). The germline V and J ends were trimmed by 5 bases and 4 bases, with 18 bases remaining between them. The CDR3 extends over 16 amino acids. Germline-derived CDR1 and CDR2 are MDHEN and SYDVKM. This chain's CDR3 is CASSIWGGLGYNEQFF. CDR3 nucleotide sequence: TGTGCCAGCAGTATCTGGGGGGGCCTCGGATACAATGAGCAGTTCTTC.

The chain is built from TRBV28 and TRBJ2-4; tentative D call: TRBD2 (7 bases). The V and J ends lost 7 bases and 0 bases respectively, with 19 bases between them. CDR1 and CDR2 from the germline V gene are MDHEN and SYDVKM. There are 17 residues in the CDR3. CDR3 sequence: CASTPGRGALAKNIQYF. The CDR3 DNA reads TGTGCCAGCACCCCAGGGAGGGGGGCATTAGCCAAAAACATTCAGTACTTC.

The CDR3 nucleotides are TGTGCCAGCAGCCTTGGGGGGATGGATGAGCAGTTCTTC. It is translated as CASSLGGMDEQFF. The rearrangement uses TRBV12-3 or TRBV12-4 and TRBJ2-1; D is possibly TRBD2 (6 bases). The CDR3 contains 13 residues. V lost 6 bases and J 8 bases, leaving 14 bases between the germline ends.

The chain links TRBV6-6 to TRBJ2-7; 7 bases line up with TRBD2. Germline V gene data show CDR1 as MNHNY and CDR2 as SVGAGI (reference sequence). The V and J ends lost 0 bases and 2 bases, in that order; junction bases with no gene match: 7. This CDR3 spans 16 amino acids. The CDR3 protein is CASSYSGEGPPYEQYF. CDR3 bases: TGTGCCAGCAGTTACTCTGGGGAGGGCCCCCCCTACGAGCAGTACTTC.

This clonotype has a handful of counts. CDR3: CSARDVRNSGANEQFF. Written as DNA, the CDR3 is TGCAGTGCTAGAGATGTGAGAAATAGCGGGGCCAATGAGCAGTTCTTC. The chain employs TRBV20-1 and TRBJ2-1, with 8 bases aligning to TRBD2. Per the germline V gene, CDR1 is DFQATT and CDR2 is SNEGSKA (reference sequence). With V trimmed by 0 bases and J by 6 bases, 10 bases remained unmatched. The CDR3 has 16 amino acids.

In regard to this clonotype: Being one base from a much bigger clone, this may be a read error. The chain employs TRBV4-1 and TRBJ2-3; the D is unclear. The CDR3 is 13 residues long. Germline assignment: CDR1 MGHRA and CDR2 YSYEKL. Trimming took 4 bases from V and 10 from J, leaving 15 bases between them. The CDR3 sequence: CASSPHREDAQYF. CDR3 coding DNA: TGCGCCAGCAGCCCTCACCGCGAGGATGCGCAGTATTTT.

The chain has TRBV24-1 and TRBJ2-1; 7 nucleotides line up with TRBD2. Germline V gives CDR1 KGHDR, CDR2 SFDVKD. The CDR3 runs to 15 residues. V lost 5 bases and J lost 2; bases outside the gene matches: 5. This CDR3 reads CATSAGSGTYNEQFF. CDR3 DNA sequence: TGTGCCACCAGTGCTGGAAGCGGGACCTACAATGAGCAGTTCTTC.

In its sample, this clonotype was seen a few times. The gene calls are TRBV12-3 or TRBV12-4 and TRBJ2-7; TRBD2 might be the D (5 bases). The CDR3 covers 13 residues. The V gene lost 10 bases and the J gene lost 2 bases, with 15 bases spanning the gap. CDR3 amino acids: CATIGEGTYEQYF. The CDR3 coding sequence is TGTGCCACCATCGGAGAGGGTACCTACGAGCAGTACTTC.

V gene TRBV6-5 combines with J gene TRBJ2-7, with TRBD1 matching 7 bases. The CDR3 contains 13 residues. Germline V gene data show CDR1 as MNHEY and CDR2 as SVGAGI. J gave up 8 bases and V 2 bases, and 6 bases lay outside the gene matches. The CDR3 is CASSYRTGRQQYF. The DNA of the CDR3 is TGTGCCAGCAGTTACAGGACAGGCCGCCAGCAGTACTTC.

This clonotype appeared a few times. V gene TRBV12-3 or TRBV12-4 combines with J gene TRBJ2-2, with D hard to call. The CDR3 has 13 amino acids. Trimming shortened V by 4 bases and J by 2 bases, and 5 bases separated the two germline ends. The CDR3 protein is CASSSFNTGELFF. CDR3 coding DNA: TGTGCCAGCAGTTCGTTTAACACCGGGGAGCTGTTTTTT.

This clonotype was counted ten times or more. The rearrangement uses TRBV5-1 and TRBJ1-2; a weak D match, TRBD1 (6 bases). CDR1 is SGHRS and CDR2 is YFSETQ in the germline V gene. The CDR3 consists of 15 residues. Trimming removed 1 base at V and 5 bases at J, with 15 bases between. Here the CDR3 reads CASSLTGSTGYGYTF. As DNA, the CDR3 is TGCGCCAGCAGCTTGACAGGGTCAACGGGATATGGCTACACCTTC.

The chain employs TRBV20-1 and TRBJ2-4, with D unresolved. Gene TRBJ2-7 matches the end of the DNA better, so the J call may be wrong. Germline assignment: CDR1 DFQATT and CDR2 SNEGSKA (reference sequence). There are 13 residues in the CDR3. The CDR3 bases are TGCAGTGCTAGAGACAGGCAACCCTACGAGCAGTACTTC. Its translation: CSARDRQPYEQYF.

This clonotype was observed many times. The rearrangement joins TRBV6-2 or TRBV6-3 to TRBJ2-1; D gene ambiguous. The CDR3 contains 11 residues. Germline values: CDR1 MNHEY, CDR2 SVGEGT. V lost 10 bases and J 6 bases, leaving 10 bases between the germline ends. The CDR3 DNA follows: TGTGCCACCAGCTATGGCAATGAGCAGTTCTTC. This sequence encodes CATSYGNEQFF.

The chain couples TRBV4-1 to TRBJ2-5; 11 bases align to TRBD2. The CDR3 extends over 18 amino acids. CDR1 MGHRA and CDR2 YSYEKL come from the germline V gene. V shed 0 bases, J shed 1 base, and the junction held 7 bases outside the gene matches. The CDR3 DNA follows: TGCGCCAGCAGCCAAGAAGCCGGGACTAGCGGACTCCAAGAGACCCAGTACTTC. Its translation: CASSQEAGTSGLQETQYF.

This clonotype came up many times. The chain couples TRBV12-3 or TRBV12-4 to TRBJ2-1, with D uncertain. Trimming took off 2 bases at V and 8 bases at J, with 1 base between the two ends. This CDR3 has 10 residues. The CDR3 here is CASSLYEQFF. The CDR3, as DNA: TGTGCCAGCAGTTTATATGAGCAGTTCTTC.

In this sample, this clonotype turned up a few times. The chain uses TRBV6-6 and TRBJ1-5; no reliable D call. The germline gives CDR1 MNHNY, CDR2 SVGAGI (reference sequence). This CDR3 comprises 14 residues. Trimming removed 3 bases at V and 4 bases at J, with 10 bases between. In DNA, the CDR3 is TGTGCCAGCAGTTATGAGGTACTAAATCAGCCCCAGCATTTT. This translates into CASSYEVLNQPQHF.

The chain employs TRBV6-1 and TRBJ2-5; 9 nucleotides align to TRBD1. The CDR3 is made up of 16 amino acids. After removal of 3 bases from V and 1 base from J, the junction contained 6 bases not matched to a gene. CDR1 and CDR2 (germline): MNHNS, SASEGT. The CDR3 is CASSDGTGWTQETQYF. The CDR3 bases are TGTGCCAGCAGTGACGGGACAGGGTGGACCCAAGAGACCCAGTACTTC.

The chain couples TRBV27 to TRBJ1-6; the match to TRBD1 covers 8 bases. The CDR3 sequence is 16 residues long. CDR1 is MNHEY and CDR2 is SMNVEV in the germline V gene (reference sequence). J gave up 7 bases and V 3 bases, and 8 bases lay outside the gene matches. The chain's CDR3 is CASSLIGTGTNSPLHF. The CDR3 DNA reads as TGTGCCAGCAGTTTGATAGGGACAGGCACGAATTCACCCCTCCACTTT.

The CDR3 nucleotides read TGTGCCAGCCGCCTAGACAGGTCTGGCTCACCCCTCCACTTT. It codes for CASRLDRSGSPLHF. The genes are TRBV2 and TRBJ1-6, with TRBD1 as a possible D gene (6 bases). The CDR3 runs 14 residues. Trimming removed 8 bases at V and 10 bases at J, with 18 bases between. CDR1 and CDR2 from the germline V gene are SNHLY and FYNNEI.

This clonotype was recorded at least ten times. A read error may be the cause here, since a much bigger clone is one base away. This sequence joins TRBV7-2 and TRBJ2-1, with D tentatively TRBD2 (5 bases). V was shortened by 3 bases and J by 0 bases, with 9 bases between the two germline ends. The CDR3 has 15 residues. Germline V gene lookup returns CDR1 SGHTA and CDR2 FQGNSA. The CDR3 nucleotides read TGTGCCAGCAGCTTTAGCGAGAGCTCCTACAATGAGCAGTTCTTC. Its translation: CASSFSESSYNEQFF.

The CDR3 DNA reads as TGTGCCAGCCCATCTCTAGCCAGGCTAGCGATTGATGAGCAGTTCTTC. Its translation is CASPSLARLAIDEQFF. The chain joins TRBV18 to TRBJ2-1, with a tentative D call TRBD2 (6 bases). CDR1 and CDR2 from the germline V gene are KGHSH and LQKENI. The CDR3 is 16 amino acids. Between the trimmed V and J ends, which lost 8 bases and 8 bases, there was a span of 25 bases.